Each of the 20 T cell receptor beta chains below was sequenced from the same sample in a study of cytomegalovirus exposure and HLA in healthy donors. With 60 Vbeta and 13 Jbeta primers, the PCR was carried out. Measured with immunoSEQ multiplex PCR; TCRdb has only the in-frame clones, and not every one. This sample has approximately 240,000 clones, with about four fifths found just once. The specimen was PBMCs. Receptor source: a woman aged 40 to 55 in good health and CMV-seropositive.

Comment on this clone: The sample carries other DNA sequences with the same CDR3. The chain combines TRBV9 with TRBJ2-7, with D perhaps matching TRBD1 (5 bases). CDR1 and CDR2 from the germline V gene are SGDLS and YYNGEE. Trimming took 0 bases from V and 2 from J, leaving 9 bases between them. The CDR3 loop spans 14 amino acids. The CDR3 DNA reads TGTGCCAGCAGCGTAGATGGCAGGGCCTACGAGCAGTACTTC. It yields the protein CASSVDGRAYEQYF.

The rearrangement links TRBV4-3 to TRBJ2-5; 7 nucleotides agree with TRBD2. Germline V gene lookup returns CDR1 LGHNA and CDR2 YSLEER. V trimming: 4 bases; J trimming: 5 bases; junction bases outside the gene matches: 4. The CDR3 has 13 amino acids. The CDR3 nucleotides are TGCGCCAGCAGCCGGGAGCGGGACGAGACCCAGTACTTC. The encoded protein is CASSRERDETQYF.

The rearrangement uses TRBV9 and TRBJ2-7; no reliable D call. Germline values: CDR1 SGDLS, CDR2 YYNGEE. This CDR3 comprises 14 residues. V was shortened by 0 bases and J by 3 bases, with 10 bases between the two germline ends. CDR3 in amino acids: CASSVDRTYYEQYF. DNA for the CDR3: TGTGCCAGCAGCGTAGACAGAACTTACTACGAGCAGTACTTC. Full variable domain (outside the CDR3, taken from reference TRBV9 and TRBJ2-7): DSGVTQTPKHLITATGQRVTLRCSPRSGDLSVYWYQQSLDQGLQFLIQYYNGEERAKGNILERFSAQQFPDLHSELNLSSLELGDSALYFCASSVDRTYYEQYFGPGTRLTVT.

In DNA, the CDR3 is TGTGCCACCAGCGGGGGGTCTACAGATACGCAGTATTTT. It specifies CATSGGSTDTQYF. The V and J genes are TRBV15 and TRBJ2-3; tentatively, D is TRBD2 (6 bases). The germline V and J ends were trimmed by 5 bases and 3 bases, with 9 bases remaining between them. CDR3 size: 13 residues. The germline V gene has CDR1 LNHNV and CDR2 YYDKDF (reference sequence).

V and J are TRBV6-1 and TRBJ1-4; D not resolved. The V gene lost 8 bases and the J gene lost 0 bases, with 10 bases spanning the gap. The CDR3 runs to 14 residues. CDR1 MNHNS and CDR2 SASEGT come from the germline V gene. CDR3 DNA: TGTGCCAGCGTTCCGGGTTCAACTAATGAAAAACTGTTTTTT. It codes for CASVPGSTNEKLFF.

The V and J genes are TRBV7-8 and TRBJ2-1; 15 bases fit TRBD2. The CDR3 runs to 16 residues. J was trimmed by 5 bases and V by 6 bases; bases with no gene match: 5. The germline CDR1 and CDR2 sequences are SGHVS and FQNEAQ. CDR3 sequence reads: CASSWTSGRAHNEQFF. In DNA form, the CDR3 reads TGTGCCAGCAGTTGGACTAGCGGGAGGGCCCACAATGAGCAGTTCTTC.

The CDR3 DNA follows: TGTGCCAGTAGTATAGGCGGCCGGCTGGGAAACACCATATATTTT. It yields the protein CASSIGGRLGNTIYF. V and J are TRBV19 and TRBJ1-3; the D is unclear. Germline assignment: CDR1 LNHDA and CDR2 SQIVND (reference sequence). V lost 1 base, J lost 4 bases, and 11 bases lay in between. This CDR3 contains 15 residues.

The chain recombines TRBV13 with TRBJ2-2; 7 positions agree with TRBD1. From germline, CDR1 is PRHDT and CDR2 FYEKMQ (reference sequence). The CDR3 is made up of 14 amino acids. J lost 6 bases, V lost 3 bases, and 4 bases had no gene match. CDR3 in amino acids: CASSFPDRAGELFF. CDR3 bases: TGTGCCAGCAGCTTCCCCGACAGGGCCGGGGAGCTGTTTTTT.

The CDR3 loop is CASSLAAGNGYTF. The CDR3 DNA reads TGTGCCAGCAGCTTAGCGGCGGGGAATGGCTACACCTTC. The V call is TRBV11-2, the J call TRBJ1-2; D is unresolved. Trimming stripped 1 base from V and 6 bases from J, with 9 bases between. In germline, CDR1 is SGHAT, CDR2 FQNNGV. This CDR3 region has 13 residues.

The CDR3 DNA reads as TGTGCCAGCACCGCCGGGACAGCCTACGAGCAGTACTTC. Protein product: CASTAGTAYEQYF. This chain connects TRBV6-5 to TRBJ2-7, with 7 positions matching TRBD1. Germline CDR1 MNHEY, CDR2 SVGAGI. The CDR3 length is 13 residues. Trimming removed 7 bases from V and 2 bases from J; junction bases left unmatched: 5.

This sequence joins TRBV7-2 and TRBJ1-2; the D gene is possibly TRBD1 (6 bases). Trimming took 5 bases from V and 1 from J, leaving 14 bases between them. The CDR3 sequence is 15 residues long. The germline gives CDR1 SGHTA, CDR2 FQGNSA. CDR3 DNA: TGTGCCAGCAGCCGCACACTGGACAGTAACTATGGCTACACCTTC. Translated: CASSRTLDSNYGYTF.

The V and J genes are TRBV10-3 and TRBJ2-7; 9 positions match TRBD1. Germline V gene data show CDR1 as ENHRY and CDR2 as SYGVKD. This CDR3 spans 15 amino acids. V was pared by 3 bases and J by 7 bases, with 10 bases of the junction left unmatched. Here the CDR3 DNA reads TGTGCCATCAGTGAATCCGGGGACAGGGCGCAAGAGCAGTACTTC. Residues: CAISESGDRAQEQYF.

The rearrangement uses TRBV2 and TRBJ1-1; D is possibly TRBD1 (5 bases). Germline CDR1 and CDR2: SNHLY and FYNNEI. This CDR3 comprises 14 residues. Trimming shortened V by 7 bases and J by 0 bases, and 12 bases separated the two germline ends. The CDR3 bases are TGTGCCAGCATTACAGACAGCATGAACACTGAAGCTTTCTTT. Translation gives CASITDSMNTEAFF. Filled out from reference TRBV2 and TRBJ1-1, the complete variable domain reads EPEVTQTPSHQVTQMGQEVILRCVPISNHLYFYWYRQILGQKVEFLVSFYNNEISEKSEIFDDQFSVERPDGSNFTLKIRSTKLEDSAMYFCASITDSMNTEAFFGQGTRLTVV.

The genes are TRBV11-2 and TRBJ2-1, with TRBD2 matching 8 bases. Germline V gene data show CDR1 as SGHAT and CDR2 as FQNNGV. The junction had 7 bases not matched to a gene; V was cut back by 2 bases and J by 1 base. This CDR3 has 17 amino acids. The chain's CDR3 is CASSLRAAGGSYNEQFF. CDR3 DNA sequence: TGTGCCAGCAGCTTAAGGGCGGCGGGGGGTTCCTACAATGAGCAGTTCTTC.

The J gene is TRBJ1-4, the V gene TRBV11-2; D gene uncertain. CDR3 length: 17 residues. Trimming stripped 2 bases from V and 5 bases from J, with 18 bases between. Germline-derived CDR1 and CDR2 are SGHAT and FQNNGV. The CDR3 is CASSLRGALGLNEKLFF. The CDR3 region has the DNA TGTGCCAGCAGCTTACGGGGAGCTCTTGGGTTAAATGAAAAACTGTTTTTT.

In DNA form, the CDR3 reads TGTGCCAGCAGCCCCAGGCAGGGTGAGGGCTACACCTTC. Translation: CASSPRQGEGYTF. The genes are TRBV14 and TRBJ1-2; the D gene is possibly TRBD1 (5 bases). This CDR3 spans 13 amino acids. The germline V and J ends were trimmed by 4 bases and 8 bases, with 14 bases remaining between them. The germline gives CDR1 SGHDN, CDR2 FVKESK. Full variable domain (outside the CDR3, taken from reference TRBV14 and TRBJ1-2): EAGVTQFPSHSVIEKGQTVTLRCDPISGHDNLYWYRRVMGKEIKFLLHFVKESKQDESGMPNNRFLAERTGGTYSTLKVQPAELEDSGVYFCASSPRQGEGYTFGSGTRLTVV.

J is TRBJ1-5 and V is TRBV2; 7 bases fit TRBD1. The CDR3 runs 15 residues. J lost 4 bases, V lost 3 bases, and 6 bases had no gene match. CDR1 is SNHLY, CDR2 FYNNEI, per germline. This CDR3 reads CASSDEGAVNQPQHF. CDR3 DNA sequence: TGTGCCAGCAGTGACGAGGGGGCCGTGAATCAGCCCCAGCATTTT.

The V and J genes are TRBV4-3 and TRBJ2-3; TRBD2 is a possible D gene (5 bases). The V gene lost 0 bases and the J gene lost 6 bases, with 10 bases spanning the gap. CDR1 is LGHNA and CDR2 is YSLEER in the germline V gene. The CDR3 totals 14 residues. CDR3 sequence (DNA): TGCGCCAGCAGCCAAGAACCGGGGTCCGATACGCAGTATTTT. Translation gives CASSQEPGSDTQYF.

This sequence joins TRBV11-3 and TRBJ1-1, with no clear D. V shed 0 bases and J shed 3 bases, with 8 bases lying between them. The CDR3 has 14 amino acids. Germline CDR1 reads SGHNT; CDR2 reads YENEEA. CDR3 coding DNA: TGTGCCAGCAGCTTAGACCCGGGGTACACTGAAGCTTTCTTT. As protein: CASSLDPGYTEAFF.

This clone was counted only a few times. The chain employs TRBV29-1 and TRBJ2-5; 9 nucleotides line up with TRBD2. The CDR3 length is 15 residues. The V gene end was trimmed by 5 bases and the J gene end by 4 bases; junction bases not matched to a gene: 11. The germline gives CDR1 SQVTM, CDR2 ANQGSEA. CDR3 coding DNA: TGCAGCGTTCTTCCGGCGGGGGGGGCGATAGAGACCCAGTACTTC. The encoded protein is CSVLPAGGAIETQYF.